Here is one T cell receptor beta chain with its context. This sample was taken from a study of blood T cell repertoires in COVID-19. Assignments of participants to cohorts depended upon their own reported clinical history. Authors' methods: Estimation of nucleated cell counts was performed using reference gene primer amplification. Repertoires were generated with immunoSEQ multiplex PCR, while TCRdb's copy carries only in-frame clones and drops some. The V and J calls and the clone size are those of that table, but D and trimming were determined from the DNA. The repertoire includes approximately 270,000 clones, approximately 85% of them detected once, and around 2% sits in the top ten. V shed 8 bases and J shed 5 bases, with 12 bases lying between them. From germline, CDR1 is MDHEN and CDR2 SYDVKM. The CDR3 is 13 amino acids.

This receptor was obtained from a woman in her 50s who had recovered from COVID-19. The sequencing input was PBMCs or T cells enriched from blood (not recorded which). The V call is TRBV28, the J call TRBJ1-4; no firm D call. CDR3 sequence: CASGAGLNEKLFF. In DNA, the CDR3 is TGTGCCAGCGGAGCCGGTCTGAATGAAAAACTGTTTTTT.